Below, 24 T cell receptor beta chains from the same sample are listed, as sequenced in a study of T cells in localized non-small cell lung cancer. Sequencing used immunoSEQ multiplex PCR; TCRdb keeps in-frame clones, though not all of them. In the table there are approximately 12,000 clones, around 83% of which are singletons. Sequenced material: peripheral blood, taken before any cancer treatment. Receptors originate from a male donor aged 60 or older with stage I lung adenocarcinoma.

This chain links TRBV28 with TRBJ1-5; maybe TRBD1 (5 bases). V was shortened by 6 bases and J by 0 bases, with 12 bases between the two germline ends. CDR3 size: 15 residues. In germline, CDR1 is MDHEN, CDR2 SYDVKM. CDR3 nucleotides: TGTGCCAGCAGATCAACAGGTTATAGCAATCAGCCCCAGCATTTT. The encoded protein is CASRSTGYSNQPQHF.

V and J are TRBV5-6 and TRBJ1-2; TRBD1 matches at 8 bases. V trimming: 5 bases; J trimming: 7 bases; junction bases outside the gene matches: 13. CDR1 is SGHDT, CDR2 YYEEEE, per germline. The CDR3 contains 15 residues. In DNA, the CDR3 is TGTGCCAGCAGTTATCAGTTTGGACAGGGCCTTGGCTACACCTTC. As protein: CASSYQFGQGLGYTF. Full variable domain (missing parts from reference TRBV5-6 and TRBJ1-2): DAGVTQSPTHLIKTRGQQVTLRCSPKSGHDTVSWYQQALGQGPQFIFQYYEEEERQRGNFPDRFSGHQFPNYSSELNVNALLLGDSALYLCASSYQFGQGLGYTFGSGTRLTVV.

The V and J genes are TRBV18 and TRBJ1-1, with a weak D call TRBD1 (6 bases). The germline gives CDR1 KGHSH, CDR2 LQKENI. The CDR3 is made up of 15 amino acids. The V end lost 4 bases, the J end lost 1 base, and 13 bases lay between the germline ends. CDR3 DNA: TGTGCCAGCTCACAAGGAGGGGGGAAGAACACTGAAGCTTTCTTT. Translation: CASSQGGGKNTEAFF. Combining the CDR3 with reference TRBV18 and TRBJ1-1 gives the whole variable domain NAGVMQNPRHLVRRRGQEARLRCSPMKGHSHVYWYRQLPEEGLKFMVYLQKENIIDESGMPKERFSAEFPKEGPSILRIQQVVRGDSAAYFCASSQGGGKNTEAFFGQGTRLTVV.

The V call is TRBV6-1, the J call TRBJ1-4; D is ambiguous. V lost 4 bases and J 5 bases, leaving 17 bases between the germline ends. Germline CDR1 MNHNS, CDR2 SASEGT. The CDR3 extends over 16 amino acids. CDR3 bases: TGTGCCAGCAGTGCCGACTTCACGGGAGCAAATGAAAAACTGTTTTTT. The encoded protein is CASSADFTGANEKLFF.

This rearrangement joins TRBV28 to TRBJ2-7; maybe TRBD1 (6 bases). The CDR3 runs to 14 residues. V was shortened by 6 bases and J by 4 bases, with 16 bases between the two germline ends. Germline CDR1 MDHEN, CDR2 SYDVKM. The CDR3 protein is CASRGADSLYEQYF. CDR3 nucleotide sequence: TGTGCCAGCAGGGGGGCCGATTCTCTTTACGAGCAGTACTTC.

V and J are TRBV4-2 and TRBJ2-1; D is undetermined. This CDR3 is built from 15 residues. Germline CDR1 and CDR2: LGHNA and YNFKEQ. Trimming shortened V by 1 base and J by 1 base, and 8 bases separated the two germline ends. The CDR3 DNA reads as TGTGCCAGCAGCCAAGTTGCGAAATCCTACAATGAGCAGTTCTTC. Encoded protein: CASSQVAKSYNEQFF.

This clone was seen more than once but under ten times. The chain combines TRBV19 with TRBJ2-6; D possibly matches TRBD1 or TRBD2 (5 bases each). The CDR3 runs to 17 residues. Germline V gives CDR1 LNHDA, CDR2 SQIVND (reference sequence). V lost 4 bases to trimming and J lost 0 bases, with 13 bases between them. The CDR3 DNA follows: TGTGCCAGTAGTACGAGGGGACGGTTCTCTGGGGCCAACGTCCTGACTTTC. Its protein is CASSTRGRFSGANVLTF.

V gene TRBV5-1 combines with J gene TRBJ1-1, with 10 bases matching TRBD1. The CDR3 is made up of 15 amino acids. Germline CDR1 SGHRS, CDR2 YFSETQ. V lost 3 bases, J lost 6 bases, and 8 bases stayed unmatched. As DNA, the CDR3 is TGCGCCAGCAGCTGGGGGACAGGGGCCTTGTCTGAAGCTTTCTTT. Translating it yields CASSWGTGALSEAFF.

This chain links TRBV28 with TRBJ2-3; perhaps D is TRBD1 or TRBD2 (5 bases each). The length of the CDR3 is 13 residues. Germline V lookup: CDR1 MDHEN, CDR2 SYDVKM. V was trimmed by 7 bases and J by 1 base, leaving 9 bases between them. The CDR3 DNA follows: TGTGCCAGCAACCGGGACCGCACAGATACGCAGTATTTT. It specifies CASNRDRTDTQYF.

The gene calls are TRBV11-1 and TRBJ2-4, with D hard to call. Trimming cost V 0 bases and J 5 bases, with 8 bases left between them. The length of the CDR3 is 14 residues. CDR1 is SGHAT and CDR2 is FQDESV in the germline V gene (reference sequence). CDR3 sequence: CASSLAPGENIQYF. As DNA, the CDR3 is TGTGCCAGCAGCTTAGCCCCAGGAGAAAACATTCAGTACTTC.

The chain combines TRBV9 with TRBJ2-7, with 7 bases aligning to TRBD1. Trimming at V came to 2 bases and at J to 2 bases, leaving 4 bases not matched to a gene. Germline loops: CDR1 SGDLS, CDR2 YYNGEE. CDR3 length: 14 residues. The CDR3 DNA reads TGTGCCAGCAGCGTCTCTGACAGGGCCTACGAGCAGTACTTC. It yields the protein CASSVSDRAYEQYF.

This chain links TRBV7-3 with TRBJ2-3, with D unresolved. V was trimmed by 2 bases and J by 4 bases, leaving 7 bases between them. The CDR3 spans 13 residues. The germline gives CDR1 SGHTA, CDR2 FQGTGA. The CDR3 region has the DNA TGTGCCAGCAGCTTAGTGGGCCCAGATACGCAGTATTTT. Its protein is CASSLVGPDTQYF. The whole variable domain, filled in from reference TRBV7-3 and TRBJ2-3, reads GAGVSQTPSNKVTEKGKYVELRCDPISGHTALYWYRQSLGQGPEFLIYFQGTGAADDSGLPNDRFFAVRPEGSVSTLKIQRTERGDSAVYLCASSLVGPDTQYFGPGTRLTVL.

This chain connects TRBV6-6 to TRBJ1-2; D perhaps matches TRBD1 (5 bases). CDR1 and CDR2 from the germline V gene are MNHNY and SVGAGI (reference sequence). V was trimmed by 0 bases and J by 10 bases, leaving 15 bases between them. The length of the CDR3 is 14 residues. CDR3 sequence (DNA): TGTGCCAGCAGTTACTCGAATATCAGGGACGCCTACACCTTC. Residues: CASSYSNIRDAYTF.

The gene calls are TRBV28 and TRBJ2-7, with D maybe TRBD1 (6 bases). From germline, CDR1 is MDHEN and CDR2 SYDVKM. Trimming shortened V by 6 bases and J by 3 bases, and 21 bases separated the two germline ends. The length of the CDR3 is 16 residues. The CDR3 DNA sequence: TGTGCCAGCAGCCCTCTTGGGGGCACGGCACTCTACGAGCAGTACTTC. This gives the protein CASSPLGGTALYEQYF. The full variable domain, its missing parts supplied by reference TRBV28 and TRBJ2-7, is DVKVTQSSRYLVKRTGEKVFLECVQDMDHENMFWYRQDPGLGLRLIYFSYDVKMKEKGDIPEGYSVSREKKERFSLILESASTNQTSMYLCASSPLGGTALYEQYFGPGTRLTVT.

This clone was seen more than once but under ten times. The genes are TRBV2 and TRBJ2-5; 7 nucleotides agree with TRBD1. The CDR3 length is 14 residues. After removal of 5 bases from V and 5 bases from J, the junction contained 8 bases not matched to a gene. CDR1 and CDR2 from the germline V gene are SNHLY and FYNNEI. CDR3 sequence reads: CASSQRQGGETQYF. The CDR3 region has the DNA TGTGCCAGCAGTCAGAGACAGGGTGGGGAGACCCAGTACTTC. Full variable domain (missing parts from reference TRBV2 and TRBJ2-5): EPEVTQTPSHQVTQMGQEVILRCVPISNHLYFYWYRQILGQKVEFLVSFYNNEISEKSEIFDDQFSVERPDGSNFTLKIRSTKLEDSAMYFCASSQRQGGETQYFGPGTRLLVL.

The chain has TRBV6-4 and TRBJ2-3; D is unclear. V was pared by 0 bases and J by 6 bases, with 7 bases between. This CDR3 has 13 amino acids. Germline lookup yields CDR1 MRHNA and CDR2 SNTAGT. CDR3 nucleotides: TGTGCCAGCAGTGACTCTAGTTCCGATACGCAGTATTTT. It translates to CASSDSSSDTQYF.

V and J are TRBV5-1 and TRBJ2-7; D ambiguous. The germline CDR1 and CDR2 sequences are SGHRS and YFSETQ. Between the trimmed V and J ends, which lost 0 bases and 0 bases, there was a span of 7 bases. The CDR3 length is 14 residues. The CDR3 reads CASSLALNSYEQYF. As DNA, the CDR3 is TGCGCCAGCAGCTTGGCCCTTAACTCCTACGAGCAGTACTTC.

The gene calls are TRBV29-1 and TRBJ2-3, with 10 bases identical to TRBD1. The CDR3 contains 14 residues. With 5 bases clipped from V and 2 bases from J, the junction kept 4 bases outside the gene matches. The germline V gene encodes CDR1 SQVTM and CDR2 ANQGSEA. The CDR3 DNA follows: TGCAGCGTTAGGGACAGGGGCTTCACAGATACGCAGTATTTT. Protein sequence: CSVRDRGFTDTQYF.

The J gene is TRBJ2-3, the V gene TRBV5-1; D not resolved. The ends were cut back, 0 bases at V and 2 bases at J, with 7 bases in the middle. In germline, CDR1 is SGHRS, CDR2 YFSETQ. This CDR3 is built from 14 residues. CDR3 DNA sequence: TGCGCCAGCAGCTTGGGGCAGACCACAGATACGCAGTATTTT. Translated, it gives CASSLGQTTDTQYF.

In its sample, this clone ranks as medium-sized (0.01 to 0.1%). The chain combines TRBV4-1 with TRBJ2-1, with 8 bases aligning to TRBD2. Trimming took 1 base from V and 3 from J; bases not matched to a gene: 8. This CDR3 region has 17 residues. The V gene's germline CDR1 is MGHRA and CDR2 YSYEKL. The CDR3 coding sequence is TGCGCCAGCAGCCAAGCGGTCCTCGGGACTAGCTACAATGAGCAGTTCTTC. It codes for CASSQAVLGTSYNEQFF.

The V and J genes are TRBV29-1 and TRBJ2-1; D perhaps matches TRBD2 (5 bases). V lost 1 base and J 2 bases, leaving 12 bases between the germline ends. CDR3 length: 15 residues. The germline CDR1 and CDR2 sequences are SQVTM and ANQGSEA. As DNA, the CDR3 is TGCAGCGTTGAAGGTCCCTCGAGGGCCTACAATGAGCAGTTCTTC. This gives the protein CSVEGPSRAYNEQFF.

The chain joins TRBV29-1 to TRBJ1-2; D is perhaps TRBD1 (5 bases). V was clipped by 4 bases and J by 5 bases, with 11 bases between them. CDR1 is SQVTM, CDR2 ANQGSEA, per germline. This CDR3 comprises 12 residues. The CDR3 DNA sequence: TGCAGCGTTGCTGACAGTAATTATGGCTACACCTTC. As protein: CSVADSNYGYTF.

The genes are TRBV5-6 and TRBJ1-5; 7 bases fit TRBD1. Germline V lookup: CDR1 SGHDT, CDR2 YYEEEE. The V and J ends lost 0 bases and 7 bases, in that order; junction bases with no gene match: 7. The CDR3 runs 15 residues. CDR3 sequence: CASSLGPGGQQPQHF. The CDR3 nucleotides are TGTGCCAGCAGCTTGGGTCCAGGGGGGCAGCAGCCCCAGCATTTT.

This rearrangement joins TRBV28 to TRBJ2-1; D ambiguous. Germline V lookup: CDR1 MDHEN, CDR2 SYDVKM. Trimming cost V 6 bases and J 4 bases, with 7 bases left between them. The length of the CDR3 is 12 residues. This chain's CDR3 is CASSLQYNEQFF. The CDR3 coding sequence is TGTGCCAGCAGCCTACAGTACAATGAGCAGTTCTTC.